This record covers a single TCR beta chain. Germline values: CDR1 GTSNPN, CDR2 SVGIG (reference sequence). Trimming cost V 7 bases and J 2 bases; bases outside gene matches: 4. CDR3 size: 13 residues. The data derive from a study of blood T cell repertoires in COVID-19. Study-wide context: From the United States, Italy and Spain came samples of acute and convalescent COVID-19. PBMCs, B-cell-depleted T cells, or T cells were the source of the cDNA or gDNA that made up the material.

In the source study's methods: From reference gene primer amplification, estimates of nucleated cell counts were derived. The table came from immunoSEQ multiplex PCR; TCRdb's copy has only in-frame clones and leaves some out. V, J and clone size were drawn from that table, and D and trimming were deduced from the DNA. This table holds around 200,000 clones, about nine tenths found once. The sequence derives from a man aged 18 to 30 with active or convalescent COVID-19. V is TRBV30 and J is TRBJ2-3; 9 bases fit TRBD2. The sequenced sample was peripheral blood. Written as DNA, the CDR3 is TGTGCCTCCTCTAGCGGGGTCACAGATACGCAGTATTTT. It codes for CASSSGVTDTQYF.